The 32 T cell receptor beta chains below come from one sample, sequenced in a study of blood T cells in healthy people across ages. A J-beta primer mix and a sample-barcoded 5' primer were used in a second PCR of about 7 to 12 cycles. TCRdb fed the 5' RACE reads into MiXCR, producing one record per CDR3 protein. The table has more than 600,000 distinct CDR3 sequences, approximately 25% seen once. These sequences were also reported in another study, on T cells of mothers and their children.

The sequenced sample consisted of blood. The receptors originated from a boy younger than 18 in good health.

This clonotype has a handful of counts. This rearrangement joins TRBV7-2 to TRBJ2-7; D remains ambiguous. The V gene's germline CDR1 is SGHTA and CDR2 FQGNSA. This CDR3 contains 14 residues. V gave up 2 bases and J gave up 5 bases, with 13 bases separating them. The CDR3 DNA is TGTGCCAGCAGCTTAAGTCAGGCTTACGACGAGCAGTACTTC. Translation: CASSLSQAYDEQYF.

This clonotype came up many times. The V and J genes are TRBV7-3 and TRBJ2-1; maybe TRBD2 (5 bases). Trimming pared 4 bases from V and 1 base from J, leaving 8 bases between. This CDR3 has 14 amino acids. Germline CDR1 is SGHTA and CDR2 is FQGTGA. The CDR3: CASSSGLSYNEQFF. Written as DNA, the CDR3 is TGTGCCAGCAGCTCAGGACTGTCCTACAATGAGCAGTTCTTC.

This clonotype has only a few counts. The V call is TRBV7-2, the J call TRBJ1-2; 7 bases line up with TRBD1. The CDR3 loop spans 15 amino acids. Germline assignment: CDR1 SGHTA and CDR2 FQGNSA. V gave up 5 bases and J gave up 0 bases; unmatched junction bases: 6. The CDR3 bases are TGTGCCAGCAGCCCGCGACAGGGCGCTAACTATGGCTACACCTTC. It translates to CASSPRQGANYGYTF.

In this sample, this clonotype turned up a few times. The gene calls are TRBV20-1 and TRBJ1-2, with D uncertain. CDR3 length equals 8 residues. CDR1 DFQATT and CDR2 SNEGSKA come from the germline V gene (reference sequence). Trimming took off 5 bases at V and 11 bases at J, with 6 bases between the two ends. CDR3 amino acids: CSAPRYTF. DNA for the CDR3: TGCAGTGCTCCTCGGTACACCTTC.

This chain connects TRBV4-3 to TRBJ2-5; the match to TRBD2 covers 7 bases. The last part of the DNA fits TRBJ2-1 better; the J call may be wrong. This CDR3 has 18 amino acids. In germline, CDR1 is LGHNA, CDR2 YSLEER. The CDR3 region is CASSQDISGVGGQNEQFF. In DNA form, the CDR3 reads TGCGCCAGCAGCCAAGATATCAGCGGGGTAGGTGGTCAAAATGAGCAGTTCTTC.

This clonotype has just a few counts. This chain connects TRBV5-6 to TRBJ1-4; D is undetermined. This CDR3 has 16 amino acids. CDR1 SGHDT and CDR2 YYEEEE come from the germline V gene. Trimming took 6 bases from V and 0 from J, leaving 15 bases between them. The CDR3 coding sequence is TGTGCCAGCAAGTTCGGCAGCATAGCAACTAATGAAAAACTGTTTTTT. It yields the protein CASKFGSIATNEKLFF.

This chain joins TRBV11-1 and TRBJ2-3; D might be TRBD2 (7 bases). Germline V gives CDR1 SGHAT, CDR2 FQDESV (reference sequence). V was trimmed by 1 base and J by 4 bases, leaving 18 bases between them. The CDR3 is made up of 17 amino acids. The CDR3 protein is CASSLGGGDSSPDTQYF. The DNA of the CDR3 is TGTGCCAGCAGCTTAGGGGGGGGCGATTCCAGCCCAGATACGCAGTATTTT.

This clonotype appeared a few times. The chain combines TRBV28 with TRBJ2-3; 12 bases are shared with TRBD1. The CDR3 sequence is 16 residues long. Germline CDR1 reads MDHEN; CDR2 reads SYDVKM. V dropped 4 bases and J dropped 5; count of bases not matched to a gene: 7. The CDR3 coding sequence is TGTGCCAGCAGTTCCCCCGGGACAGGGGGCTTAGATACGCAGTATTTT. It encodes CASSSPGTGGLDTQYF.

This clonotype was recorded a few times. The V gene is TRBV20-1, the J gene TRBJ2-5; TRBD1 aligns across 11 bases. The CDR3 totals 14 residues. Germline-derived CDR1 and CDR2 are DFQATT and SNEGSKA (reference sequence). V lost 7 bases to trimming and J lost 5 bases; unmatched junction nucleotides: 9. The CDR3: CSGYSGTGGETQYF. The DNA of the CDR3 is TGCAGTGGCTATTCCGGGACAGGGGGGGAGACCCAGTACTTC.

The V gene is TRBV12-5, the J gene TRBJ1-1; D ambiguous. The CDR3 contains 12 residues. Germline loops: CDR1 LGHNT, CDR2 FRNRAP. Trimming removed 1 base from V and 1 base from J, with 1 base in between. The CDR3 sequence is CASGLGNTEAFF. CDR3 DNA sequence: TGTGCTAGTGGTTTGGGGAACACTGAAGCTTTCTTT.

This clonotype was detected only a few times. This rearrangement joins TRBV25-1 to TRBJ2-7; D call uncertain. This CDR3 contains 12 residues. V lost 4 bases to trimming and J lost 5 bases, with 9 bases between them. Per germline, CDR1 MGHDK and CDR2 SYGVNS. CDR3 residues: CASSAGLHEQYF. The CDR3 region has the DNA TGTGCCAGCAGTGCCGGCTTACACGAGCAGTACTTC.

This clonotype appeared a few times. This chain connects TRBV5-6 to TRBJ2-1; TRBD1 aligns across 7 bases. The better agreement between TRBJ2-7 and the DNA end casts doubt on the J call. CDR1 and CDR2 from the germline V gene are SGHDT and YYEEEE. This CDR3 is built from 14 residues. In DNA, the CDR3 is TGTGCCAGCAGCCTACAGGGGATATGGTACGAGCAGTACTTC. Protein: CASSLQGIWYEQYF.

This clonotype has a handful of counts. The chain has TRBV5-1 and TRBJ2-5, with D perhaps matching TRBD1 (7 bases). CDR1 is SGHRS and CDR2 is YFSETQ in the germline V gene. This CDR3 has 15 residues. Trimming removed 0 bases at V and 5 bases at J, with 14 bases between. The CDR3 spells CASSLAGRGVETQYF. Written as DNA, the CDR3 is TGCGCCAGCAGCTTGGCCGGCAGGGGGGTTGAGACCCAGTACTTC. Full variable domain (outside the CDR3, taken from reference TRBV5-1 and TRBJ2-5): KAGVTQTPRYLIKTRGQQVTLSCSPISGHRSVSWYQQTPGQGLQFLFEYFSETQRNKGNFPGRFSGRQFSNSRSEMNVSTLELGDSALYLCASSLAGRGVETQYFGPGTRLLVL.

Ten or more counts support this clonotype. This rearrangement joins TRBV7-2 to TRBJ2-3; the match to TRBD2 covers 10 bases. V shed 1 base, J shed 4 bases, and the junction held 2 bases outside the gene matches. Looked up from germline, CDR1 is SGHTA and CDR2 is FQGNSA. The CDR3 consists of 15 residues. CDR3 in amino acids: CASSLVSGGADTQYF. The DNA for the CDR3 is TGTGCCAGCAGCTTAGTAAGCGGGGGGGCAGATACGCAGTATTTT.

CDR3 sequence: CSAASGSKNIQYF. For the CDR3, the DNA is TGCAGTGCTGCCAGCGGGAGCAAAAACATTCAGTACTTC. V and J are TRBV20-1 and TRBJ2-4; TRBD2 agrees at 8 bases. This CDR3 is 13 amino acids long. Germline V gene sequence: CDR1 DFQATT, CDR2 SNEGSKA (reference sequence). The V segment lost 5 bases and the J segment 3 bases; nucleotides outside the gene matches: 3.

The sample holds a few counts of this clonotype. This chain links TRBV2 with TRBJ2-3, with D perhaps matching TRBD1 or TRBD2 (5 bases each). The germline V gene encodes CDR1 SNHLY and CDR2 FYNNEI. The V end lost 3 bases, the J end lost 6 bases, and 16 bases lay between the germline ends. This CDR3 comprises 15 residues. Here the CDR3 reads CASSDKRGGRDTQYF. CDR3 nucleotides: TGTGCCAGCAGTGATAAGCGTGGGGGTCGGGATACGCAGTATTTT.

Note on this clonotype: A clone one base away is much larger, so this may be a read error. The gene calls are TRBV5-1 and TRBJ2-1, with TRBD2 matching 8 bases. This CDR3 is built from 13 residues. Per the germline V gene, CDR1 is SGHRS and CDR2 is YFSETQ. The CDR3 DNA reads TGCGCCAGCAGCATTAGCGGGGACAATGAGCAGCTCTTC. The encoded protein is CASSISGDNEQLF.

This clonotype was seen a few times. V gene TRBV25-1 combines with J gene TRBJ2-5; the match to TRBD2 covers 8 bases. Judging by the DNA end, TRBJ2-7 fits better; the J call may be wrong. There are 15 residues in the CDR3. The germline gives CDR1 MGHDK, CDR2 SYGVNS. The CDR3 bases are TGTGCCAGCAGTTTTGGTCGGGGGGGGTCCTACGAGCAGTACTTC. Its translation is CASSFGRGGSYEQYF.

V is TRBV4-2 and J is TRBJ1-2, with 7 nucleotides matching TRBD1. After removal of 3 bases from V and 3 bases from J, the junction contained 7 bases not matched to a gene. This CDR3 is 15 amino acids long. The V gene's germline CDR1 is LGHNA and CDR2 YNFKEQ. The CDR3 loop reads CASSQEKGADYGYTF. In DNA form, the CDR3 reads TGTGCCAGCAGCCAGGAAAAGGGGGCCGACTATGGCTACACCTTC.

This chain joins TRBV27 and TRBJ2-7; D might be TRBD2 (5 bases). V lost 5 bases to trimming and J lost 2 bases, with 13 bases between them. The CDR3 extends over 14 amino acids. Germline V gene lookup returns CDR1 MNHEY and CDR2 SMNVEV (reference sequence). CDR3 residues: CASSGGLRAYEQYF. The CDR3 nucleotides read TGTGCCAGCAGTGGTGGATTGCGGGCCTACGAGCAGTACTTC.

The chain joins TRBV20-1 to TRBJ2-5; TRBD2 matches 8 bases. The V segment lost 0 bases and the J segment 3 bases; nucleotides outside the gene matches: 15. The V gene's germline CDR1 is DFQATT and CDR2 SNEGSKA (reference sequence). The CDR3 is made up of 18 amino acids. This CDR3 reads CSARERGGLSGVEETQYF. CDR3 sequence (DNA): TGCAGTGCTAGAGAGAGAGGTGGGCTTAGCGGGGTTGAAGAGACCCAGTACTTC.

CDR3 DNA: TGTGCCAGCACCGCTGCCGGGACAAACTACAATGAGCAGTTCTTC. This gives the protein CASTAAGTNYNEQFF. The J gene is TRBJ2-1, the V gene TRBV9, with a tentative D call TRBD1 (6 bases). The CDR3 consists of 15 residues. Germline-derived CDR1 and CDR2 are SGDLS and YYNGEE. The ends were cut back, 6 bases at V and 3 bases at J, with 16 bases in the middle.

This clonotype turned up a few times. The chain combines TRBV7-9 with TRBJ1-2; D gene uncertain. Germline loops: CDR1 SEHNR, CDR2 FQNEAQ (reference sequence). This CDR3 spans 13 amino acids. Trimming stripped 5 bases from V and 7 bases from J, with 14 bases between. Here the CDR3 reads CASSPQVSFGYTF. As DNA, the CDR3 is TGTGCCAGCAGCCCCCAGGTCTCGTTTGGCTACACCTTC.

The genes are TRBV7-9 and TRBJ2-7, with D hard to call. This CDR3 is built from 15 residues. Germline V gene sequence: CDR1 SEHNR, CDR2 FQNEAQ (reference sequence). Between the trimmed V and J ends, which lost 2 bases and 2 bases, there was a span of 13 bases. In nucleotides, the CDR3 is TGTGCCAGCAGCTTACTCCGGGCGGCCCCCTACGAGCAGTACTTC. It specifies CASSLLRAAPYEQYF.

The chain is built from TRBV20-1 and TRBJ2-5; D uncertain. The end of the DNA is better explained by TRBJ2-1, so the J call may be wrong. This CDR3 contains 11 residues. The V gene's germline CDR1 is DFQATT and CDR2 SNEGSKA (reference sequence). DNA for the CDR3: TGCAGTGCTAGAAAAGTCAATGAGCAGTTCTTC. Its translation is CSARKVNEQFF.

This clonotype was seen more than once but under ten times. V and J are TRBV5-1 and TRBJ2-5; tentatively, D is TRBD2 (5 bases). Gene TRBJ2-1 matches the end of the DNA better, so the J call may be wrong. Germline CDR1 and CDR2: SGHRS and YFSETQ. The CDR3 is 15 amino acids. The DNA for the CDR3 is TGCGCCAGCAGCCCCGGGGAGCGGCTTCACAATGAGCAGTTCTTC. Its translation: CASSPGERLHNEQFF.

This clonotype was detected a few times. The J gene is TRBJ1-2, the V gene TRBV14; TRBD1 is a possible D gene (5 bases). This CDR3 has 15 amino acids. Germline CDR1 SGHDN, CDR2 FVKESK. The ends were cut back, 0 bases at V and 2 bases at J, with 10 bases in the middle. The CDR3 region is CASSQDTGDNYGYTF. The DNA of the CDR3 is TGTGCCAGCAGCCAAGATACAGGCGACAACTATGGCTACACCTTC.

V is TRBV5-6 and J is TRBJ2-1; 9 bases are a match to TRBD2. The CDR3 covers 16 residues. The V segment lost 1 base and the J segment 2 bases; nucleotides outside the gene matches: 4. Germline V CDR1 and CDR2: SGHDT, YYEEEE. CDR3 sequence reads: CASSLYVAGAYNEQFF. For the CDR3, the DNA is TGTGCCAGCAGCTTGTATGTAGCGGGGGCCTACAATGAGCAGTTCTTC.

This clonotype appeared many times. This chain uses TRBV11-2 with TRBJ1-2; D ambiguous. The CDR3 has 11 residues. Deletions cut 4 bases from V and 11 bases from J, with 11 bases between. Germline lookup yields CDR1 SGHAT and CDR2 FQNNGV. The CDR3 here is CASSSLGGYTF. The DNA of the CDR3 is TGTGCCAGCAGCTCCCTAGGAGGGTACACCTTC.

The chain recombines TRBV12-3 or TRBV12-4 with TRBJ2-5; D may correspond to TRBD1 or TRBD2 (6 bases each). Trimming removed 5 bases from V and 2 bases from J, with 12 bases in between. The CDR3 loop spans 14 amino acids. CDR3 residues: CASSPRGQQETQYF. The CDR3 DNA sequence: TGTGCCAGCAGTCCCCGGGGGCAACAAGAGACCCAGTACTTC.

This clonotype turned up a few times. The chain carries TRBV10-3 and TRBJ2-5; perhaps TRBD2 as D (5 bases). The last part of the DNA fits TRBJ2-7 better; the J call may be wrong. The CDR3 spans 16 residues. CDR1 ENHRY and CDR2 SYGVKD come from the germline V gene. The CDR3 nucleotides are TGTGCCATCAGTGAATCCGGACTCGCTAACCGCTACGAGCAGTACTTC. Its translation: CAISESGLANRYEQYF.

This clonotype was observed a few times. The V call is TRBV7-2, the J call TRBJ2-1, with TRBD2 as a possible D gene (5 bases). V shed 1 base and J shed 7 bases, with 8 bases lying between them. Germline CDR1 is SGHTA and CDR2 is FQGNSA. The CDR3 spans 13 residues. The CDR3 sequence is CASSLERANEQFF. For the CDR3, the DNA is TGTGCCAGCAGCTTAGAGAGGGCTAATGAGCAGTTCTTC.